This is a list of T cell receptor beta chains from one sample in a study of preoperative IRX-2 immunotherapy in early breast cancer. TCRdb keeps only in-frame clones here, not all; method: immunoSEQ multiplex PCR. Altogether roughly 30,000 clones are present, 83% being singletons, with the ten largest covering roughly 2.6%. The specimen comprised lymph node tissue, sampled from a patient treated with IRX-2 immunotherapy. All receptors come from a human donor with breast cancer. Each CDR3 is given with its conserved first and last residue. Each record gives: CDR3 length, V gene, CDR3 protein.

>17|TRBV16
CASSQFLDPRGLLSAFF
>13|TRBV19
CASTAGTNYGYTF
>15|TRBV28
CASSWAGTGAEKLFF
>15|TRBV28
CASSFAGGRKEKLFF
>12|TRBV6-4
CASSLEDNEQFF
>15|TRBV19
CASSHRQGTNQPQHF
>14|TRBV6-7
CASNRGTFYNEQFF
>14|TRBV23-1
CASSLDSVREKLFF
>13|TRBV6-7
CASTIAAGTEAFF
>15|TRBV1
CASSQVWSSYNEQFF
>13|TRBV6-8
CASSYGWDYEQYF
>13|TRBV19
CASRGQGFYGYTF
>13|TRBV30
CAWSGTGSGEQYF
>14|TRBV14
CASSSMTLNTEAFF
>14|TRBV19
CASSNPGHSTEAFF
>13|TRBV29-1
CSVDVGAPYGYTF
>17|TRBV11-3
CASSPKPGESGANVLTF
>16|TRBV19
CASSMGNRGVIIEAFF
>14|TRBV6-8
CASSYWDGTYGYTF
>14|TRBV19
CASSIGQGWQPQHF
>15|TRBV28
CASSLGWGAHQPQHF
>15|TRBV19
CASRRVGYSNQPQHF
>15|TRBV18
CASSQAGGPDNEQFF
>14|TRBV19
CASSILGQGDTQYF
>14|TRBV6-8
CASRGSRLNGELFF
>14|TRBV12-1
CASSLKDRGETQYF
>14|TRBV9
CASSLAGAADTQYF
>12|TRBV6-8
CASSSATGSVYF
>15|TRBV28
CASSSFTGSGETQYF
>14|TRBV15
CATSRFQGEETQYF
>13|TRBV19
CASSARGAYEQYF
>14|TRBV19
CASSIERGGDTQYF
>15|TRBV19
CASRDAWTAGGEQFF
>15|TRBV4-1
CASSQEAADNEKLFF
>12|TRBV18
CASQTSGRANDF
>16|TRBV15
CATSRGTSGSSETQYF
>12|TRBV18
CASSPGLETQYF
>16|TRBV18
CASSEGLSGASYEQYF
>15|TRBV2
CASSDNADGSYEQYF
>15|TRBV28
CASSFAGASYNEQFF
>14|TRBV19
CASSMGTGYGELFF
>16|TRBV5-1
CASSSPTGGPDTEAFF
>15|TRBV30
CAWSVLVRAVAEAFF
>12|TRBV19
CASSGPLGPQHF
>12|TRBV29-1
CSVAGLEAEAFF
>14|TRBV28
CASSAPGREIGAFF